This entry features one T cell receptor (beta chain) sequence. The clone's antigen remains unknown. Base qualities are missing; no much larger clone stands one base away. The donors were healthy, HIV-negative adults who had no recently reported acute infections or vaccinations. Only Caucasian adults living in Nashville, Tennessee, USA were represented among the donors. CD4+ T cells were enriched by magnetic negative selection, after which naive cells were positively selected on CD45RA and the negative fraction was taken as the memory subset. Blood was obtained by leukapheresis, after which PBMCs were separated by Ficoll-Histopaque density gradient centrifugation and cryopreserved in liquid nitrogen vapor phase. Analytical flow cytometry was used to check the purity and quantity of every magnetically sorted T cell population. Each sorted fraction had its genomic DNA isolated and then quantified by UV absorbance on a Nanodrop 2000c.

Using the deep immunoSEQ assay, multiplex PCR amplified TCR CDR3 regions from genomic DNA. For each cell subset, the extracted genomic DNA was distributed evenly across all wells of several immunoSEQ 96-well plates, and each plate served as one replicate. For sorted subsets, approximately 190 ng genomic DNA, equal to tens of thousands of T cell genomes, was loaded into each replicate PCR. Purified libraries were measured with a Qubit 3.0 fluorometer, size-checked on a Bioanalyzer 2100, and measured again with the KAPA Library Quantification kit. Every immunoSEQ 96-well plate was sequenced on a dedicated single-read 150-cycle Illumina NextSeq 550 flow cell. As for how the authors treated the data: Because the immunoSEQ output included only junctional sequences and no quality scores, the filtering could not be the same as the filtering used for full-length reads. To assign V/J genes and CDR3, sequences were annotated using PyIR, a Python wrapper for IgBLAST v1.9, with IMGT germline references. Any read was removed if the V/J assignment was weak (E-value above 1e-6), the CDR3 was missing, or the read contained stop codons, out-of-frame junctions, or ambiguous translated residues. V3J clonotypes were defined by identical inferred V gene, J gene, and CDR3 amino acid sequence. Percentage overlap between repertoires was calculated by dividing the number of shared unique clonotypes by the size of the smaller repertoire. Richness of each repertoire was evaluated using RTK rarefaction, the Chao1 estimator, and Recon v2.1 estimates of unobserved clonotypes. For all TCRbeta clonotypes obtained by the gDNA method from a few donors, generation probabilities were computed with OLGA. TCRdb mirrors the immuneACCESS table, restricted to in-frame sequences. Some clones are absent from its copies; in checked studies, under half trace to an unresolved V gene, and the reason for the others is unknown. V, J and clone size derive from that table, while D and trimming were established from the DNA sequence. This sample lists approximately 2.3 million clones; roughly 93% were detected once. Together, the top ten hold 0.3% to 0.4% of the sample.

This sample was included in a study of shared clonotypes between healthy human individuals (TCRdb year 2020). Notes on the research overall: Two women and a few men aged 18 to 49 years were included in the cohort. For each donor, CD4 naive and CD4 memory were each given three plates, CD8 naive was given two plates, and CD8 memory was given one plate. Different laboratories and diverse techniques were used to prepare libraries and sequence TCR repertoires, to increase sequencing depth and limit assay-specific biases. To estimate repertoire size and how much clonotypes are shared between individuals, the study performed deep sequencing of blood TCR repertoires from roughly five healthy adults. Leukapheresis yielded between about 0.94 and 9 billion PBMCs per donor.

The germline V gene (reference sequence) gives CDR1 as LNHDA and CDR2 as SQIVND. Trimming accounts for 3 bases at V and 7 bases at J, while the number of junction bases matched to no gene is 10. Spanning cysteine to phenylalanine, the CDR3 consists of 16 amino acids. Only the CDR3 part of the read is kept: 48 bases, read in frame from the first base. The full study reports these points: Because the study included only a small number of donors, the genetic and exposure-history diversity represented was limited. Only blood was sampled, and tissue TCR repertoires likely differ from those in blood. Even with the large sequencing depth, rarefaction of the sorted-subset datasets indicated that sequencing was incomplete. Naive subsets generally had larger estimated clonotype richness than memory subsets. Compared with non-shared clonotypes, the clonotypes found in all four sorted-subset donors had higher generation probabilities. Around 5.4% of naive CD4, 3.5% of naive CD8, roughly 2.4% of memory CD4, and 0.4% of memory CD8 clonotypes were shared across several donors. Based on pairwise subsampling, the degree of clonotype sharing among donors was expected to be affected by sequencing depth.

The sequence joins TRBV19 to TRBJ2-3, with 10 middle bases fitting TRBD2. This clonotype was obtained from a man aged 18 to 29 in good health. Some clones in this sample may be carry-over from other donors' samples. The sample comprised naive CD4+ T cells from PBMCs. Sample cell subset or site, as interpreted from the label and publication: CD45RA+ positively selected. The bases read TGTGCCAGTAGTATGGGATCGGCTAGCGGGAGACATACGCAGTATTTT. This codes for CASSMGSASGRHTQYF. Full variable domain (CDR3 extended with the reference TRBV19 and TRBJ2-3 proteins): DGGITQSPKYLFRKEGQNVTLSCEQNLNHDAMYWYRQDPGQGLRLIYYSQIVNDFQKGDIAEGYSVSREKKESFPLTVTSAQKNPTAFYLCASSMGSASGRHTQYFGPGTRLTVL.